This T cell receptor beta chain is from a study of shared clonotypes between healthy human individuals. Study-wide results and caveats: Among donors, clonotype sharing was expected to be affected by sequencing depth. Non-shared clonotypes had lower generation probabilities than clonotypes shared by all four sorted-subset donors.

The germline V gene encodes CDR1 SGHTA and CDR2 FQGNSA. The CDR3 consists of 15 residues. V lost 5 bases to trimming and J lost 2 bases, with 13 bases between them. Repertoires were generated with immunoSEQ multiplex PCR, while TCRdb's copy carries only in-frame clones and drops some. The top ten hold less than 0.35% of the sample, which has 630,000 or so clones, roughly 98% seen once. As defined, naive CD8 cells were CD45RO-negative and positively selected for CCR7, with terminally differentiated effector memory CD45RA+ cells excluded. The donors were adults (healthy and HIV-negative) with no recent acute infections or vaccinations. Turning to this clone: Its antigen is currently unknown.

Sequencing was carried out using naive CD8+ T cells sorted from blood. The receptor comes from a man aged 30-40 years in good health. The gene calls are TRBV7-2 and TRBJ2-1; possibly TRBD1 or TRBD2 for D (5 bases each). CDR3 sequence: CASSTIGTPYNEQFF. CDR3 coding DNA: TGTGCCAGCAGCACGATTGGGACCCCCTACAATGAGCAGTTCTTC.